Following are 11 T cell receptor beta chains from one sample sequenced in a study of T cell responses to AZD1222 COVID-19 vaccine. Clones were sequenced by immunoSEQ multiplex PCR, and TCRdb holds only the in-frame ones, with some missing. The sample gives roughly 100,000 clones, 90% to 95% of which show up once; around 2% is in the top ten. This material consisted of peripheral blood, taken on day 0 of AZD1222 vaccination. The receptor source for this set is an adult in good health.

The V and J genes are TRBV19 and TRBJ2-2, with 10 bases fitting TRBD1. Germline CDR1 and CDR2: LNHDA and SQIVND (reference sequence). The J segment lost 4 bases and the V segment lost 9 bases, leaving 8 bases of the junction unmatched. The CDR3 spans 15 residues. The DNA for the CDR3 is TGTGCCAGCAGAAAGACAGGGGGCGGCACCGGGGAGCTGTTTTTT. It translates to CASRKTGGGTGELFF. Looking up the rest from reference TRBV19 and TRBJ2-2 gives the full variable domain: DGGITQSPKYLFRKEGQNVTLSCEQNLNHDAMYWYRQDPGQGLRLIYYSQIVNDFQKGDIAEGYSVSREKKESFPLTVTSAQKNPTAFYLCASRKTGGGTGELFFGEGSRLTVL.

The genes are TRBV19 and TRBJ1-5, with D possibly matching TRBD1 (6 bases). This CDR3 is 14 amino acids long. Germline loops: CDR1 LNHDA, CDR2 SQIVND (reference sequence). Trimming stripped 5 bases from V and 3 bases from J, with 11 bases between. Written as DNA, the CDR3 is TGTGCCAGTAGTCTCGGACAGATCAATCAGCCCCAGCATTTT. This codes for CASSLGQINQPQHF.

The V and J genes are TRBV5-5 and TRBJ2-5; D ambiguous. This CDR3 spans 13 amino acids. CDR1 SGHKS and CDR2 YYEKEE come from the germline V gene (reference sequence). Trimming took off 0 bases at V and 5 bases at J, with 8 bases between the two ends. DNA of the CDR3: TGTGCCAGCAGCTTGGGCGATGGCGAGACCCAGTACTTC. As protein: CASSLGDGETQYF.

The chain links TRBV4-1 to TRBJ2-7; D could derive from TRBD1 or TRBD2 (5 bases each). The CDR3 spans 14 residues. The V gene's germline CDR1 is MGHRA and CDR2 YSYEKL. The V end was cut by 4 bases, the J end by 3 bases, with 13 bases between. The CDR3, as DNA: TGCGCCAGCAGCCCCTTGGGAGACAGCTACGAGCAGTACTTC. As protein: CASSPLGDSYEQYF.

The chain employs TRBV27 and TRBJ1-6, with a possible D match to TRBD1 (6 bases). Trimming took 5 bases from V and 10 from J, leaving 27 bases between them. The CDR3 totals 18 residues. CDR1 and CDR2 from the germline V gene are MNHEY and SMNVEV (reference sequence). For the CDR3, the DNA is TGTGCCAGCAGTCTCCAAACCCCCTTACGGGGGGCTGTATCACCCCTCCACTTT. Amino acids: CASSLQTPLRGAVSPLHF.

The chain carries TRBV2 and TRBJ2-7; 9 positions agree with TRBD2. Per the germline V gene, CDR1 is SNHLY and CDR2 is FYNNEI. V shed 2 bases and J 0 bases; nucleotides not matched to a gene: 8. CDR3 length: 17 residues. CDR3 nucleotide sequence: TGTGCCAGCAGTGAACCCTCCCTAGCGGGATTCTCCTACGAGCAGTACTTC. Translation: CASSEPSLAGFSYEQYF.

The CDR3 nucleotides read TGTGCCAGCAGCCCGACAGGACTTAATCAGCCCCAGCATTTT. Translating gives CASSPTGLNQPQHF. J is TRBJ1-5 and V is TRBV6-5; a weak D match, TRBD1 (6 bases). Trimming stripped 6 bases from V and 4 bases from J, with 13 bases between. The CDR3 has 14 residues. CDR1 and CDR2 from the germline V gene are MNHEY and SVGAGI.

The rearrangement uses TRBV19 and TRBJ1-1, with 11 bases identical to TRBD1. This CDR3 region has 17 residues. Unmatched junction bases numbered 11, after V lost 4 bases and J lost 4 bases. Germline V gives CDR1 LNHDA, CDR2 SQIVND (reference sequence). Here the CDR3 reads CASSTPDRGLGSTEAFF. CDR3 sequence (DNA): TGTGCCAGTAGTACTCCGGACAGGGGGCTTGGTAGCACTGAAGCTTTCTTT.

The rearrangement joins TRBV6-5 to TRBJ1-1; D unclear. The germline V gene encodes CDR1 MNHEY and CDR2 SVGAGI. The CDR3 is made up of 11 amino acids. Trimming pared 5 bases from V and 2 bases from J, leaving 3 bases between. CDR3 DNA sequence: TGTGCCAGCAGTCCTAACACTGAAGCTTTCTTT. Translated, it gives CASSPNTEAFF.

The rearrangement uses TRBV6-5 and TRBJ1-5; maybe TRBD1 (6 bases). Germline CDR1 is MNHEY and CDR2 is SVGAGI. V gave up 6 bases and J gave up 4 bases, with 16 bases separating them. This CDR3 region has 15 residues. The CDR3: CASSPGTLGNQPQHF. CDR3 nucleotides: TGTGCCAGCAGCCCCGGGACACTTGGGAATCAGCCCCAGCATTTT.

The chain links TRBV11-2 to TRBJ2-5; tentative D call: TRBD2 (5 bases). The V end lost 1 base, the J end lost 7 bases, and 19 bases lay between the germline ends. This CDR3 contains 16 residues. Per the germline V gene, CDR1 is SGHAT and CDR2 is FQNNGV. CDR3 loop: CASSLVSASLDGTQYF. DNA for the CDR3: TGTGCCAGCAGCTTAGTTTCCGCTAGCTTAGACGGGACCCAGTACTTC. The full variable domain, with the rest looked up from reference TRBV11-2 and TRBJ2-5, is EAGVAQSPRYKIIEKRQSVAFWCNPISGHATLYWYQQILGQGPKLLIQFQNNGVVDDSQLPKDRFSAERLKGVDSTLKIQPAKLEDSAVYLCASSLVSASLDGTQYFGPGTRLLVL.